This T cell receptor (beta chain) was documented in a study of cytomegalovirus exposure and HLA in healthy donors. A note on this clone: Antigen: not known.

Points from the study as a whole: Within the 90 to 150 validation repertoires, first-cohort TCR clusters tended to co-occur, according to a later analysis. Cytomegalovirus association was assigned to more than 150 TCR beta chains.

This CDR3 has 12 residues. V lost 5 bases and J lost 14; bases outside the gene matches: 7. Germline V gene lookup returns CDR1 SGHTA and CDR2 FQGNSA. Clones were sequenced by immunoSEQ multiplex PCR, and TCRdb holds only the in-frame ones, with some missing. The sample has 45,000 to 60,000 clones, approximately 95% seen once. The sequence was collected from a woman aged 18-35 years in good health and CMV-seronegative. The chain couples TRBV7-2 to TRBJ2-5, with TRBD2 matching 11 bases. The sequencing input was PBMCs. CDR3: CASSVSSGGAYF. Written as DNA, the CDR3 is TGTGCCAGCAGCGTTAGTAGCGGGGGGGCTTACTTC.